This is a list of T cell receptor beta chains from one sample in a study of T-cell reconstitution after alpha-beta-depleted transplantation in children. TCRdb re-analysed the PCR reads in MiXCR, keeping a single row per CDR3 protein. The sample yields some 600,000 distinct CDR3 sequences, over 10% seen once. This specimen consisted of PBMCs, mostly from graft donor cells, obtained 360 days after TCRalphabeta/CD19-depleted stem cell transplant. The receptors were sampled from a male patient younger than 18 who had a stem cell transplant for acute myeloid leukemia, so the T cells may come from the graft donor. Both conserved end residues are part of each CDR3. D genes are given only for firm matches. Clone size is stated in some rows and not others, as once, few, many or a class when expanded.

j_call clone_size v_call d_call cdr3_nt cdr3_aa
TRBJ2-7 few TRBV20-1 - TGCAGTGCGCAACAAGTCCCGACGGGACCCTCCTACGAGCAGTACTTC CSAQQVPTGPSYEQYF
TRBJ2-7 many TRBV2 TRBD1 TGTGCCAGCAGTAAGGACAGGGGGCGGCTCGAGCAGTACTTC CASSKDRGRLEQYF
TRBJ1-2 - TRBV12-3/TRBV12-4 TRBD1 TGTGCCAGCAGCCCGACAGGGTCGCACTATGGCTACACCTTC CASSPTGSHYGYTF
TRBJ1-2 few TRBV6-5 TRBD1 TGTGCCAGCAGTTATCTCGGGACAGGGGGCAGAATCAACTATGGCTACACCTTC CASSYLGTGGRINYGYTF
TRBJ2-3 many TRBV5-1 TRBD2 TGCGCCAGCAGCCCGGGACTAGAGTTAGATACGCAGTATTTT CASSPGLELDTQYF
TRBJ1-4 - TRBV15 - TGTGCCACCAGCAGAGATCCGCTGGGGGAGACAACTAATGAAAAACTGTTTTTT CATSRDPLGETTNEKLFF
TRBJ2-1 few TRBV5-8 TRBD2 TGTGCCAGCAGCTTGGCGGGACTAGCGGTTAATGAGCAGTTCTTC CASSLAGLAVNEQFF
TRBJ2-1 - TRBV12-3/TRBV12-4 TRBD1 TGTGCCAGCAGGCCAGGGGAGGACAGGGTCCTGAGCTCCTACAATGAGCAGTTCTTC CASRPGEDRVLSSYNEQFF
TRBJ1-5 - TRBV5-1 - TGCGCCAGCTATCTAGGCGGATATAGCAATCAGCCCCAGCATTTT CASYLGGYSNQPQHF
TRBJ2-7 many TRBV7-9 - TGTGCCTCCCCTTGCTACGAGCAGTACTTC CASPCYEQYF
TRBJ2-3 many TRBV20-1 TRBD2 TGCAGTGCTCCAGGACTAGCGGCCCGCACAGATACGCAGTATTTT CSAPGLAARTDTQYF
TRBJ2-7 - TRBV7-2 TRBD1 TGTGCCAGCAGCTTAGGGACAGGGTTAGGCTCCTACGAGCAGTACTTC CASSLGTGLGSYEQYF
TRBJ2-2 many TRBV29-1 TRBD1 TGCAGCGTTCGACAGGGGGCGACCGGGGAGCTGTTTTTT CSVRQGATGELFF
TRBJ2-7 many TRBV5-1 - TGCGCCAGCAGCTTCGTGGATCGGGAGGAGCAGTACTTC CASSFVDREEQYF
TRBJ2-1 - TRBV24-1 TRBD2 TGTGCCACCAGTGATGCCCGACTAGCGGGGTACAATGAGCAGTTCTTC CATSDARLAGYNEQFF
TRBJ2-7 - TRBV10-3 - TGTGCCATCAGTCCCTCGGGGGACCCGCAACCCTTCTACGAGCAGTACTTC CAISPSGDPQPFYEQYF
TRBJ2-2 few TRBV30 - TGTGCCTGGATTCCTTATGTGGTGATGCTCGAGGGGCAGGCATTGAACACCGGGGAGCTGTTTTTT CAWIPYVVMLEGQALNTGELFF
TRBJ2-7 few TRBV5-1 - TGCGCCAGCAGCTCTACAGGGACTGGACCCTCCGAGCAGTACTTC CASSSTGTGPSEQYF
TRBJ2-7 few TRBV29-1 TRBD1 TGCAGCGTTATCGGGACAGCGATTTACGAGCAGTACTTC CSVIGTAIYEQYF
TRBJ2-1 many TRBV9 - TGTGCCAGCAGTGCGAGGGAACGGTTCAATGAGCAGTTCTTC CASSARERFNEQFF